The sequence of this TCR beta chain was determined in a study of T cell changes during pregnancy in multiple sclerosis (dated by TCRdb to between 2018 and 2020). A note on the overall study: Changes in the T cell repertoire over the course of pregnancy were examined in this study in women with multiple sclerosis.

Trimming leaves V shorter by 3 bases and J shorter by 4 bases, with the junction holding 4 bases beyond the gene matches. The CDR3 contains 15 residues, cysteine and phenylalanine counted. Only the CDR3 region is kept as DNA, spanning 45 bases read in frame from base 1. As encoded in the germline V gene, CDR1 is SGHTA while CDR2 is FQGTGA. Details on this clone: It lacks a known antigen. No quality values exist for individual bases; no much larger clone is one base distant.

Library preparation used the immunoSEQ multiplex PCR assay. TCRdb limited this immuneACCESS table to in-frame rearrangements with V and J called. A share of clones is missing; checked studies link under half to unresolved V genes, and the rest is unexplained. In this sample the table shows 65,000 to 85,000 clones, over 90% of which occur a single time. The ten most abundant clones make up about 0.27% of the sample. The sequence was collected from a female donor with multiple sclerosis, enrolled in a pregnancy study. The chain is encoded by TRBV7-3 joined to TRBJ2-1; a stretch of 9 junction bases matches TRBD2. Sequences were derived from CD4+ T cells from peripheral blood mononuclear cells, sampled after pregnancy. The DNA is TGTGCCAGCAGCTTTGATAGCGGGGGTTACAATGAGCAGTTCTTC. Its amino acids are CASSFDSGGYNEQFF. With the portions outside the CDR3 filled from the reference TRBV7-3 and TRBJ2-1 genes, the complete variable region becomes GAGVSQTPSNKVTEKGKYVELRCDPISGHTALYWYRQSLGQGPEFLIYFQGTGAADDSGLPNDRFFAVRPEGSVSTLKIQRTERGDSAVYLCASSFDSGGYNEQFFGPGTRLTVL.